The clone carrying this T cell receptor beta chain was counted a few times. Antigen: not known. The sample is drawn from a study of cytomegalovirus exposure and HLA in healthy donors. Whole-study results and caveats: Rare sequences made up most TCRs, while some public TCRs were found in many donors. For cytomegalovirus status, the classifier reportedly gave diagnoses with high specificity and sensitivity. One later analysis reportedly identified an Asian-associated ancestry cluster that showed fewer N-insertions than the roughly 700-donor mean.

With 60 Vbeta and 13 Jbeta primers, the PCR was carried out. TCRdb keeps only in-frame clones here, not all; method: immunoSEQ multiplex PCR. The sample holds 160,000 or so clones; approximately 75% are singletons and the top ten take around 3.5%. Germline-derived CDR1 and CDR2 are MNHEY and SVGAGI. Trimming removed 2 bases at V and 1 base at J, with 6 bases between. The CDR3 is made up of 14 amino acids. Source material: PBMCs. The chain combines TRBV6-5 with TRBJ1-5; unclear D gene. The sequence was collected from a man aged 25 to 45 in good health and CMV-seropositive. CDR3: CASSYRESNQPQHF. CDR3 DNA sequence: TGTGCCAGCAGTTACAGGGAGAGCAATCAGCCCCAGCATTTT.